A single sample is the source of the 18 T cell receptor beta chains below, sequenced in a study of shared clonotypes between healthy human individuals. Here immunoSEQ multiplex PCR was the method, and the copy in TCRdb shows in-frame clones only, minus some. This table has roughly 510,000 clones, about 75% appearing once. The sequencing sample was made of PBMCs. The receptors derive from a woman aged 40 to 55 in good health. Some clones in this sample may be carry-over from other donors' samples.

The chain uses TRBV7-2 and TRBJ2-5; 11 bases map to TRBD1. Trimming at V came to 5 bases and at J to 1 base, leaving 0 bases not matched to a gene. The V gene's germline CDR1 is SGHTA and CDR2 FQGNSA. The length of the CDR3 is 14 residues. The CDR3 loop reads CASSGTGGQETQYF. The CDR3 region has the DNA TGTGCCAGCAGCGGGACAGGGGGCCAAGAGACCCAGTACTTC. The full variable domain, with the rest looked up from reference TRBV7-2 and TRBJ2-5, is GAGVSQSPSNKVTEKGKDVELRCDPISGHTALYWYRQSLGQGLEFLIYFQGNSAPDKSGLPSDRFSAERTGGSVSTLTIQRTQQEDSAVYLCASSGTGGQETQYFGPGTRLLVL.

A few counts support this clone. This chain connects TRBV7-9 to TRBJ1-1; no reliable D call. This CDR3 spans 13 amino acids. Germline V gene sequence: CDR1 SEHNR, CDR2 FQNEAQ (reference sequence). Trimming left V 5 bases short and J 4 bases short, with 11 bases between. CDR3 in amino acids: CASSDQEGTEAFF. CDR3 DNA sequence: TGTGCCAGCAGCGACCAAGAGGGCACTGAAGCTTTCTTT.

There are many counts of this clone. The J gene is TRBJ2-1, the V gene TRBV6-1; a possible D gene is TRBD2 (6 bases). CDR3 length: 15 amino acids. Trimming cost V 1 base and J 4 bases, with 11 bases left between them. Germline assignment: CDR1 MNHNS and CDR2 SASEGT. CDR3 DNA sequence: TGTGCCAGCAGTGAAGTGTTAGCGGTTTACAATGAGCAGTTCTTC. This translates into CASSEVLAVYNEQFF.

The chain carries TRBV19 and TRBJ1-2; D is unresolved. This CDR3 has 13 residues. V was shortened by 5 bases and J by 1 base, with 8 bases between the two germline ends. Germline-derived CDR1 and CDR2 are LNHDA and SQIVND (reference sequence). The CDR3 DNA is TGTGCCAGTAGTGGGAATCATAACTATGGCTACACCTTC. Translated: CASSGNHNYGYTF.

The chain has TRBV7-3 and TRBJ2-3; 7 positions match TRBD2. The germline V gene encodes CDR1 SGHTA and CDR2 FQGTGA. J gave up 0 bases and V 5 bases, and 5 bases lay outside the gene matches. The CDR3 totals 15 residues. The CDR3 region is CASSLGSGSTDTQYF. The CDR3, as DNA: TGTGCCAGCAGCCTAGGTAGCGGGAGCACAGATACGCAGTATTTT.

At least ten counts were recorded for this clone. One end of the junction does not line up with germline, which may come from a read error. The rearrangement joins TRBV5-3 to TRBJ2-7; 10 nucleotides line up with TRBD2. TRBV5-3 is filed as an ORF, its function uncertain. The CDR3 is 15 residues long. The CDR3 reads CARSLAPGTSVPWPF. In nucleotides, the CDR3 is TGTGCCAGAAGCTTGGCCCCCGGGACTAGCGTACCCTGGCCCTTC.

The chain recombines TRBV19 with TRBJ2-6; tentatively, D is TRBD2 (6 bases). The germline gives CDR1 LNHDA, CDR2 SQIVND (reference sequence). V dropped 9 bases and J dropped 0 bases, with 18 bases sitting between them. CDR3 length: 17 residues. CDR3 loop: CASEDTRGFSGANVLTF. The CDR3, as DNA: TGTGCCAGCGAGGACACCCGGGGGTTCTCTGGGGCCAACGTCCTGACTTTC.

This chain links TRBV7-2 with TRBJ2-7; 10 positions match TRBD1. Unmatched junction bases numbered 6, after V lost 4 bases and J lost 6 bases. Per the germline V gene, CDR1 is SGHTA and CDR2 is FQGNSA. The CDR3 loop spans 14 amino acids. CDR3 bases: TGTGCCAGCAGCTCCGGGACAGGGGTCTCCGAGCAGTACTTC. Translated: CASSSGTGVSEQYF.

The gene calls are TRBV27 and TRBJ1-4, with no clear D. Germline assignment: CDR1 MNHEY and CDR2 SMNVEV (reference sequence). V lost 2 bases to trimming and J lost 5 bases, with 3 bases between them. CDR3 size: 12 residues. The CDR3 spells CASSLPNEKLFF. The CDR3 DNA reads as TGTGCCAGCAGTTTACCGAATGAAAAACTGTTTTTT.

The V and J genes are TRBV5-1 and TRBJ1-1; 12 bases are a match to TRBD1. Germline V gene sequence: CDR1 SGHRS, CDR2 YFSETQ. V lost 4 bases, J lost 6 bases, and 4 bases stayed unmatched. The CDR3 sequence is 14 residues long. CDR3 loop: CASSPGTGGPEAFF. Written as DNA, the CDR3 is TGCGCCAGCAGCCCGGGGACAGGGGGCCCTGAAGCTTTCTTT.

The chain has TRBV6-5 and TRBJ2-3; the D is unclear. This CDR3 comprises 14 residues. V dropped 8 bases and J dropped 4 bases, with 16 bases sitting between them. Germline lookup yields CDR1 MNHEY and CDR2 SVGAGI. The CDR3 bases are TGTGCCAGCTTTAAATCCTCAGATCCAGATACGCAGTATTTT. Translation gives CASFKSSDPDTQYF.

This clone occurred many times. The chain carries TRBV6-5 and TRBJ2-1; D is ambiguous. This CDR3 region has 14 residues. V lost 2 bases and J 9 bases, leaving 14 bases between the germline ends. The germline V gene encodes CDR1 MNHEY and CDR2 SVGAGI. The DNA of the CDR3 is TGTGCCAGCAGTTACGGAACTATCGTCGGTGAGCAGTTCTTC. Translation: CASSYGTIVGEQFF.

The chain has TRBV27 and TRBJ1-1; D is perhaps TRBD1 (5 bases). V gave up 4 bases and J gave up 0 bases, with 9 bases separating them. Germline CDR1 MNHEY, CDR2 SMNVEV (reference sequence). The CDR3 extends over 14 amino acids. The CDR3 loop reads CASSSGGMNTEAFF. Here the CDR3 DNA reads TGTGCCAGCAGTTCGGGGGGTATGAACACTGAAGCTTTCTTT.

The V gene is TRBV5-4, the J gene TRBJ2-2; 12 bases map to TRBD2. The CDR3 length is 17 residues. Germline CDR1 reads SGHNT; CDR2 reads YYREEE (reference sequence). The J segment lost 3 bases and the V segment lost 4 bases, leaving 7 bases of the junction unmatched. The CDR3 is CASSKGLAGGDTGELFF. The CDR3 DNA follows: TGTGCCAGCAGCAAGGGACTAGCGGGTGGGGACACCGGGGAGCTGTTTTTT.

The V gene is TRBV28, the J gene TRBJ2-3, with D uncertain. Germline CDR1 and CDR2: MDHEN and SYDVKM. This CDR3 is 14 amino acids long. The V gene lost 5 bases and the J gene lost 4 bases, with 13 bases spanning the gap. CDR3 nucleotides: TGTGCCAGCAGTCTCGGGCTGATCGCAGATACGCAGTATTTT. As protein: CASSLGLIADTQYF.

This chain links TRBV28 with TRBJ2-2; the D gene is possibly TRBD2 (6 bases). The CDR3 is 14 residues long. Germline assignment: CDR1 MDHEN and CDR2 SYDVKM. Trimming left V 5 bases short and J 5 bases short, with 12 bases between. CDR3 region: CASSTGVGTGELFF. CDR3 coding DNA: TGTGCCAGCAGTACGGGAGTGGGGACCGGGGAGCTGTTTTTT.

This clone appeared a few times. The chain uses TRBV14 and TRBJ1-1; D uncertain. Germline lookup yields CDR1 SGHDN and CDR2 FVKESK. This CDR3 has 13 residues. V lost 4 bases, J lost 6 bases, and 12 bases lay in between. Written as DNA, the CDR3 is TGTGCCAGCAGCCTAGTCGCGTGGTCTGAAGCTTTCTTT. It specifies CASSLVAWSEAFF.

This clone was seen only once. The chain joins TRBV5-6 to TRBJ2-3; D is possibly TRBD1 (6 bases). This CDR3 has 15 residues. Germline assignment: CDR1 SGHDT and CDR2 YYEEEE. Trimming took off 4 bases at V and 2 bases at J, with 14 bases between the two ends. CDR3 nucleotide sequence: TGTGCCAGCAGCGGGGTAGGGGGTGCCACAGATACGCAGTATTTT. Amino acid sequence: CASSGVGGATDTQYF. Drawing the rest from reference TRBV5-6 and TRBJ2-3, the complete variable domain is DAGVTQSPTHLIKTRGQQVTLRCSPKSGHDTVSWYQQALGQGPQFIFQYYEEEERQRGNFPDRFSGHQFPNYSSELNVNALLLGDSALYLCASSGVGGATDTQYFGPGTRLTVL.